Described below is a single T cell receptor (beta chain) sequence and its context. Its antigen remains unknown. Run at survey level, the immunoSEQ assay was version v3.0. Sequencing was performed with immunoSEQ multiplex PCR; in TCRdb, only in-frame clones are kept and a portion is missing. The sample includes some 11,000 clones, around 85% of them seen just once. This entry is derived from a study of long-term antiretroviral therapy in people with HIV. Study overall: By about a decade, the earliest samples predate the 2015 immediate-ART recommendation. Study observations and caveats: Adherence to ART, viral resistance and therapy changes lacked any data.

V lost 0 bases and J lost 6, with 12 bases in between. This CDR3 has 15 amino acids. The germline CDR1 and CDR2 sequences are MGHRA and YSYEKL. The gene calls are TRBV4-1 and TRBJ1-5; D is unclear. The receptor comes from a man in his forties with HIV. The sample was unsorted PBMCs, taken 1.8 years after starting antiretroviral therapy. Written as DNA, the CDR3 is TGCGCCAGCAGCCAAGAAGGCGTGAGGACTCAGCCCCAGCATTTT. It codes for CASSQEGVRTQPQHF.